This T cell receptor beta chain was captured by sequencing in a study of OX40 agonist ivuxolimab in advanced cancers. The CDR3 has 14 amino acids. V lost 4 bases, J lost 3 bases, and 9 bases lay in between. Germline lookup yields CDR1 MDHEN and CDR2 SYDVKM. The protocol was immunoSEQ multiplex PCR, while the TCRdb copy is restricted to in-frame clones and leaves out a portion. Of roughly 64,000 clones in the sample, about 88% were seen once. The chain links TRBV28 to TRBJ1-4, with D tentatively TRBD1 (5 bases). The source of this sequence is an adult with an advanced solid tumor such as melanoma, head and neck, liver or kidney cancer. The sequences come from CD4+ or CD8+ T cells sorted from blood, collected in a trial of the OX40 agonist ivuxolimab. CDR3 sequence reads: CASSSAGANEKLFF. In DNA form, the CDR3 reads TGTGCCAGCAGTTCAGCGGGGGCTAATGAAAAACTGTTTTTT.